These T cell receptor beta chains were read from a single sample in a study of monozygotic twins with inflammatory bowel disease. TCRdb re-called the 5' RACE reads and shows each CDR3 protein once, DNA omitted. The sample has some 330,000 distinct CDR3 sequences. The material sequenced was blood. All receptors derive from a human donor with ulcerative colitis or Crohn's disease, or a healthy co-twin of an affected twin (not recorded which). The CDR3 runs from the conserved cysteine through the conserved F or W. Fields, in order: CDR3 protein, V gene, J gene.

CDR3aa: CASSKPGSPTYFHGYTF
v_gene: TRBV7-9
j_gene: TRBJ1-2

CDR3aa: CASSLAGLDSPLHF
v_gene: TRBV5-1
j_gene: TRBJ1-6

CDR3aa: CSVEGGWGAYEQYF
v_gene: TRBV29-1
j_gene: TRBJ2-7

CDR3aa: CASPNGGRGTEAFF
v_gene: TRBV21-1
j_gene: TRBJ1-1

CDR3aa: CASSRTGRDEQFF
v_gene: TRBV6-5
j_gene: TRBJ2-1

CDR3aa: CASRYSLGQTYEQYF
v_gene: TRBV11-2
j_gene: TRBJ2-7

CDR3aa: CASTGTGGADTQYF
v_gene: TRBV19
j_gene: TRBJ2-3

CDR3aa: CASTSSGGSETQYF
v_gene: TRBV5-1
j_gene: TRBJ2-5

CDR3aa: CSVEGGSGDLGSYEQYF
v_gene: TRBV29-1
j_gene: TRBJ2-7

CDR3aa: CSATSPGGTQYF
v_gene: TRBV20-1
j_gene: TRBJ2-5

CDR3aa: CATSTGTGVVGELFF
v_gene: TRBV15
j_gene: TRBJ2-2